The rows below give T cell receptor beta chains drawn from one sample of a study of cytomegalovirus exposure and HLA in healthy donors. Sequencing was performed with immunoSEQ multiplex PCR; in TCRdb, only in-frame clones are kept and a portion is missing. The sample contains about 170,000 clones, 85% of which appear only once. Sequenced sample: PBMCs. The receptor source for this set is a young man in good health and CMV-seropositive. The CDR3 runs from the conserved cysteine through the conserved F or W. The order of the fields is V gene, clone size, D gene, J gene, CDR3 protein, CDR3 DNA. D genes are given only for firm matches. The listing skips clone size in some rows; elsewhere it reads once, few, many or a size class.

v_gene: TRBV6-5
abundance: .
d_gene: TRBD1
j_gene: TRBJ2-5
CDR3aa: CASSRHRGMQETQYF
CDR3nt: TGTGCCAGCAGTAGACACAGGGGGATGCAAGAGACCCAGTACTTC

v_gene: TRBV2
abundance: .
d_gene: .
j_gene: TRBJ2-2
CDR3aa: CASRAYGVNTGELFF
CDR3nt: TGTGCCAGCAGAGCTTATGGAGTGAACACCGGGGAGCTGTTTTTT

v_gene: TRBV7-3
abundance: once
d_gene: TRBD1
j_gene: TRBJ2-3
CDR3aa: CASSPATGGNTDTQYF
CDR3nt: TGTGCCAGCAGCCCGGCGACAGGGGGGAATACAGATACGCAGTATTTT

v_gene: TRBV4-3
abundance: .
d_gene: .
j_gene: TRBJ1-1
CDR3aa: CASSQNRDTEAFF
CDR3nt: TGCGCCAGCAGCCAAAACAGGGACACTGAAGCTTTCTTT

v_gene: TRBV28
abundance: .
d_gene: TRBD2
j_gene: TRBJ2-3
CDR3aa: CASRALAGRGNTQYF
CDR3nt: TGTGCCAGCAGGGCCCTAGCGGGAAGGGGGAATACGCAGTATTTT

v_gene: TRBV11-3
abundance: once
d_gene: .
j_gene: TRBJ2-2
CDR3aa: CASSLMFANTGELFF
CDR3nt: TGTGCCAGCAGCTTAATGTTCGCGAACACCGGGGAGCTGTTTTTT

v_gene: TRBV6-5
abundance: .
d_gene: TRBD2
j_gene: TRBJ2-1
CDR3aa: CASSYSTSGRNEQFF
CDR3nt: TGTGCCAGCAGTTACTCGACTAGCGGGAGGAATGAGCAGTTCTTC

v_gene: TRBV9
abundance: .
d_gene: .
j_gene: TRBJ2-5
CDR3aa: CASSFRTDQGTQYF
CDR3nt: TGTGCCAGCAGCTTCCGGACAGACCAGGGGACCCAGTACTTC

v_gene: TRBV11-3
abundance: .
d_gene: .
j_gene: TRBJ1-1
CDR3aa: CASSLALWGLGTEAFF
CDR3nt: TGTGCCAGCAGCTTAGCATTGTGGGGCCTAGGAACTGAAGCTTTCTTT

v_gene: TRBV5-1
abundance: .
d_gene: TRBD2
j_gene: TRBJ2-2
CDR3aa: CASSLLAGGGTGELFF
CDR3nt: TGCGCCAGCAGCTTACTAGCGGGAGGGGGCACCGGGGAGCTGTTTTTT

v_gene: TRBV7-9
abundance: .
d_gene: .
j_gene: TRBJ2-1
CDR3aa: CASSGRTGSSYNEQFF
CDR3nt: TGTGCCAGCAGCGGAAGGACGGGGAGCTCCTACAATGAGCAGTTCTTC

v_gene: TRBV4-3
abundance: .
d_gene: .
j_gene: TRBJ1-1
CDR3aa: CASRSDRWNTEAFF
CDR3nt: TGCGCCAGCAGATCAGACAGGTGGAACACTGAAGCTTTCTTT